This T cell receptor beta chain emerged from a study of CD8 T cells in ankylosing spondylitis. MiXCR was run by TCRdb on the 5' RACE reads, yielding one entry per CDR3 protein. Here the sample spans 750,000 to 850,000 distinct CDR3 sequences, about 11% being singletons. Whole-study findings and limits: Roughly 8 highly homologous variants formed a TCR beta motif that appeared characteristic of ankylosing spondylitis blood.

This clonotype was picked up a small number of times. The antigen remains unidentified. The V end was cut by 2 bases, the J end by 0 bases, with 11 bases between. The CDR3 runs to 15 residues. Germline CDR1 SGHTA, CDR2 FQGNSA. The TCR sequence derives from a male donor with ankylosing spondylitis. The specimen sequenced was blood, either unsorted or a sorted T cell fraction (not recorded which). The J gene is TRBJ2-7, the V gene TRBV7-2; D gene ambiguous. CDR3 DNA: TGTGCCAGCAGCTTACTACCCCAGAGCTCCTACGAGCAGTACTTC. Amino acid sequence: CASSLLPQSSYEQYF.